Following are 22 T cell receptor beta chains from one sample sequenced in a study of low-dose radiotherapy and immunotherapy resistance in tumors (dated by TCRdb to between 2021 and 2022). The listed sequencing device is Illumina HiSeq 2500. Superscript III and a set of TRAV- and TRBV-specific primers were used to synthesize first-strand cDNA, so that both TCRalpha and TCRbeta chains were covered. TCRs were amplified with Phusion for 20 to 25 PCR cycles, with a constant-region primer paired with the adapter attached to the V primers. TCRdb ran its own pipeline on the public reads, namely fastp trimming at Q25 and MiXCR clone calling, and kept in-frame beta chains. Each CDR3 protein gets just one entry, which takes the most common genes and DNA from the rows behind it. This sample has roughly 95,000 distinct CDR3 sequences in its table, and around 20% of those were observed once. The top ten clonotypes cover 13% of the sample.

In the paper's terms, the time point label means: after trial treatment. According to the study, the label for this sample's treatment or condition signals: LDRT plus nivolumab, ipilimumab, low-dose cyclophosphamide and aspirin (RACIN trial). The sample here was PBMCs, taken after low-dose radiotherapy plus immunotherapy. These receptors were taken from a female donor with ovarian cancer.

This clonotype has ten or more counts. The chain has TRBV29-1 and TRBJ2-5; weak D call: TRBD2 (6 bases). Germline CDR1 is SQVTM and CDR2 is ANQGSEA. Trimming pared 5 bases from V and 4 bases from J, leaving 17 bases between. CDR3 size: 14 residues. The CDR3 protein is CSVQDIAVRETQYF. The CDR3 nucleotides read TGCAGCGTTCAGGATATAGCGGTCCGAGAGACCCAGTACTTC. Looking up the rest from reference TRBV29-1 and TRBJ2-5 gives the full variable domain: SAVISQKPSRDICQRGTSLTIQCQVDSQVTMMFWYRQQPGQSLTLIATANQGSEATYESGFVIDKFPISRPNLTFSTLTVSNMSPEDSSIYLCSVQDIAVRETQYFGPGTRLLVL.

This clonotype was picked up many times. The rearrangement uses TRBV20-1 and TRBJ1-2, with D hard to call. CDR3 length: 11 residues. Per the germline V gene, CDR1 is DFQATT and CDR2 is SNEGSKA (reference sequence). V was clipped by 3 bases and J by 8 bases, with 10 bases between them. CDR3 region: CSASSGIGYTF. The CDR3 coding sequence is TGCAGTGCTAGTAGTGGGATAGGCTACACCTTC.

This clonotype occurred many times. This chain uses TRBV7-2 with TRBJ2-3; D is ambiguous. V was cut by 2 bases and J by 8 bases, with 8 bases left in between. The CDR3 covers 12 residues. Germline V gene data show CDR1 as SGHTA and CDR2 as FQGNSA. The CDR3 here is CASSLSVSTQYF. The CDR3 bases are TGTGCCAGCAGCTTATCAGTCTCTACGCAGTATTTT.

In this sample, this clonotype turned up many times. The CDR3 DNA reads as TGTGCCAGCGACCTTTCCCCACGGGGTCCGGATGGCTACACCTTC. Protein sequence: CASDLSPRGPDGYTF. The chain joins TRBV6-6 to TRBJ1-2; D uncertain. The CDR3 has 15 residues. V shed 8 bases and J shed 6 bases, with 22 bases lying between them. CDR1 and CDR2 from the germline V gene are MNHNY and SVGAGI (reference sequence).

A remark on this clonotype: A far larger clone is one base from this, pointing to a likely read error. CDR3 nucleotides: TGTGCCAGCAGCACAGGGGGCGAGTACGAGCAGTTCTTC. Amino acid sequence: CASSTGGEYEQFF. The genes are TRBV6-6 and TRBJ2-1; 9 bases map to TRBD1. The J segment lost 10 bases and the V segment lost 6 bases, leaving 7 bases of the junction unmatched. There are 13 residues in the CDR3. Germline lookup yields CDR1 MNHNY and CDR2 SVGAGI (reference sequence).

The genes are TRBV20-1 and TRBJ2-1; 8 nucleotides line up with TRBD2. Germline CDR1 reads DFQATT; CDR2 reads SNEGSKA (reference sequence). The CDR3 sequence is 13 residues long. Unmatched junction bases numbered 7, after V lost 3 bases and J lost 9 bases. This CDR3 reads CSASYGGAGEQFF. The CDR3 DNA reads TGCAGTGCTAGTTACGGGGGGGCTGGTGAGCAGTTCTTC.

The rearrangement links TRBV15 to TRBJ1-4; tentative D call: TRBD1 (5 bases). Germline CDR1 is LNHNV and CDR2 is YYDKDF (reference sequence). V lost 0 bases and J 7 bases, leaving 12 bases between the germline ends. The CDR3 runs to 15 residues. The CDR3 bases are TGTGCCACCAGCAGAGATCCAGGGTTAGGTGAAAAACTGTTTTTT. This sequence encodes CATSRDPGLGEKLFF.

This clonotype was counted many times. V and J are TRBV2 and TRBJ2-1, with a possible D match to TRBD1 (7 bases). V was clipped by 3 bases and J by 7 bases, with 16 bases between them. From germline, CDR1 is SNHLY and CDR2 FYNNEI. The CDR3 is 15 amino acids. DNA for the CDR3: TGTGCCAGCAGTGATGGAGGGGGCAGGGTGAATGAGCAGTTCTTC. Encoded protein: CASSDGGGRVNEQFF.

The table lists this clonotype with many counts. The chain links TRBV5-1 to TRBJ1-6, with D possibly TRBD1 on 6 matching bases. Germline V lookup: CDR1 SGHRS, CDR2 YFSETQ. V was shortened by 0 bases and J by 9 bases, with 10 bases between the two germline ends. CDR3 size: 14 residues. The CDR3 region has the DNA TGCGCCAGCAGCTTGGAGGGCAGGGGTTCACCCCTCCACTTT. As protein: CASSLEGRGSPLHF.

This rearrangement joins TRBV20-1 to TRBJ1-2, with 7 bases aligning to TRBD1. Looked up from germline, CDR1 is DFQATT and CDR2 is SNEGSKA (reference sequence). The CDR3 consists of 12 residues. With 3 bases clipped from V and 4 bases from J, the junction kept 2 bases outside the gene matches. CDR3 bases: TGCAGTGCTAGTGCAGGGGGCTATGGCTACACCTTC. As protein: CSASAGGYGYTF.

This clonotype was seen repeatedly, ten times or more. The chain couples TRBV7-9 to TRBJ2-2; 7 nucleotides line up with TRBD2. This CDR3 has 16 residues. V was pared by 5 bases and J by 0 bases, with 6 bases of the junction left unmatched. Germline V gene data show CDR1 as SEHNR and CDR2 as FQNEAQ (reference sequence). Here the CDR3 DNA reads TGTGCCAGCAGCCCCGCCCGGGGGGCGAACACCGGGGAGCTGTTTTTT. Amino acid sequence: CASSPARGANTGELFF.

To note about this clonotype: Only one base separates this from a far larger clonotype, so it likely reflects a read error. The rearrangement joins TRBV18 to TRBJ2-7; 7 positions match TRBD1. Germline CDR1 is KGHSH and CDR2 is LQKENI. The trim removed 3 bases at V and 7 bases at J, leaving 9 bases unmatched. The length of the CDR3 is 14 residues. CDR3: CASSPRTGYNEQYF. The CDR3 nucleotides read TGTGCCAGCTCACCTCGGACAGGCTACAATGAGCAGTACTTC. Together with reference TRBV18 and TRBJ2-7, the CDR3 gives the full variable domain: NAGVMQNPRHLVRRRGQEARLRCSPMKGHSHVYWYRQLPEEGLKFMVYLQKENIIDESGMPKERFSAEFPKEGPSILRIQQVVRGDSAAYFCASSPRTGYNEQYFGPGTRLTVT.

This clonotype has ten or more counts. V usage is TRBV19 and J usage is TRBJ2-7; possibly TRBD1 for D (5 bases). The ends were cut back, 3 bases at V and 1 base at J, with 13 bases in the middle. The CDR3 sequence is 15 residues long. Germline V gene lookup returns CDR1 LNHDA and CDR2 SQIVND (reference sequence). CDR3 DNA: TGTGCCAGTAGTATCGGGTTAGGGGATTCCTACGAGCAGTACTTC. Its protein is CASSIGLGDSYEQYF.

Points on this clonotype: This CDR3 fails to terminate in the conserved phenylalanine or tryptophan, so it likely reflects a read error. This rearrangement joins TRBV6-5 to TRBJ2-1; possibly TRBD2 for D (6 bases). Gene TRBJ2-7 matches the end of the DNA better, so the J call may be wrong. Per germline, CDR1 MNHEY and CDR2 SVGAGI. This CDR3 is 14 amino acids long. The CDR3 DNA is TGTGCCAGCAGTTATCGGCGACTAGTTAGTGAGCAGTACTTA. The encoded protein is CASSYRRLVSEQYL.

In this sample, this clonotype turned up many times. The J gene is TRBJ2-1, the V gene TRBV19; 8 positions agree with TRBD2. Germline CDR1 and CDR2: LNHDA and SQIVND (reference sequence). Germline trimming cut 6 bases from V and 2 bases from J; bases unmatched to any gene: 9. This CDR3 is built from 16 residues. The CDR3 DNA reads TGTGCCAGTAGAACAAGAAGCGGGAGCCCCTACAATGAGCAGTTCTTC. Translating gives CASRTRSGSPYNEQFF.

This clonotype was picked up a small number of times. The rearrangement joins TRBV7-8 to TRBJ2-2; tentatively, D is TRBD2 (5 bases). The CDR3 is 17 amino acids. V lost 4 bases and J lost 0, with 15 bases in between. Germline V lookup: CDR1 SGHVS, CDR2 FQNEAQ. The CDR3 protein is CASSSPWEFANTGELFF. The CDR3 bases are TGTGCCAGCAGCTCGCCCTGGGAGTTCGCGAACACCGGGGAGCTGTTTTTT.

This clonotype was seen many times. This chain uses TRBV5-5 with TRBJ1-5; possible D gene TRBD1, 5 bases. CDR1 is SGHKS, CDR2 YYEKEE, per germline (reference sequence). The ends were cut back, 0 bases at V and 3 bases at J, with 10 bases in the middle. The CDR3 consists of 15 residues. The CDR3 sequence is CASSLDVGDNQPQHF. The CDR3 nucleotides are TGTGCCAGCAGCTTGGATGTGGGGGACAATCAGCCCCAGCATTTT.

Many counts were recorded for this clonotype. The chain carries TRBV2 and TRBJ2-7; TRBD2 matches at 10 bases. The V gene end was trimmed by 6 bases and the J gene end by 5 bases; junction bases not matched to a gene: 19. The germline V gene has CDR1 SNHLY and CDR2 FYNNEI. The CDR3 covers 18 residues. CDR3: CASSLFSGRLTGVHEQYF. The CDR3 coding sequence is TGTGCCAGCAGCCTCTTTAGCGGGAGGTTAACGGGCGTCCACGAGCAGTACTTC.

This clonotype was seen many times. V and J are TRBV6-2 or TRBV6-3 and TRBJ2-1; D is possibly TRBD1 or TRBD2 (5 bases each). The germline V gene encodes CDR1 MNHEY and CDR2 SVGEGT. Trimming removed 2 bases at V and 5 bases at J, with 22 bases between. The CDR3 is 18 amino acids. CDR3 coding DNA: TGTGCCAGCAGTTACCAAAGGGGAGTCGGTACGGGCGACAATGAGCAGTTCTTC. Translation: CASSYQRGVGTGDNEQFF.

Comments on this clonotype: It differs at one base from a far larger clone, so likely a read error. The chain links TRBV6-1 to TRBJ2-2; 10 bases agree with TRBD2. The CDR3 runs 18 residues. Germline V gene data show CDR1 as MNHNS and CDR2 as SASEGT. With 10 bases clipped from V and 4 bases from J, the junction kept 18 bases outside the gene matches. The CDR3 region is CAIGDLRRLAGATGELFF. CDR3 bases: TGTGCCATCGGTGACCTTCGGCGGCTAGCGGGGGCCACCGGGGAGCTGTTTTTT.

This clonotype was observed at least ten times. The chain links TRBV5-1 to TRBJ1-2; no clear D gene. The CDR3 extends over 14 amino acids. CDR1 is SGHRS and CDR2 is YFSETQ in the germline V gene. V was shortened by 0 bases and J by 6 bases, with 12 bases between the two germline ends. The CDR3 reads CASSLEGFEDGYTF. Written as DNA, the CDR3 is TGCGCCAGCAGCTTGGAAGGGTTTGAGGATGGCTACACCTTC.

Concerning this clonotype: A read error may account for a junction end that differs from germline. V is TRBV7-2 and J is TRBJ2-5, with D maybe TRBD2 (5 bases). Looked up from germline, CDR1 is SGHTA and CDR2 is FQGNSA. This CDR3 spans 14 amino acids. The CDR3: CVSTPRTSGRAQYF. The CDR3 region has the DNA TGTGTCAGCACCCCCCGGACCAGCGGCCGGGCCCAGTACTTC.